Listed here are 2 T cell receptor beta chains from one sample, sequenced in a study of T cells after somatic rescue of genetic block. The table came from immunoSEQ multiplex PCR; TCRdb's copy has only in-frame clones and leaves some out. The table includes some 15,000 clones, just over 70% detected once. The source material was peripheral blood mononuclear cells (PBMCs). The receptors were sampled from a boy between 10 and 17 years old.

A few counts support this clone. The J gene is TRBJ2-7, the V gene TRBV11-2; perhaps TRBD1 as D (6 bases). With 5 bases removed from V and 7 bases from J, the gap between germline ends came to 21 bases. Germline loops: CDR1 SGHAT, CDR2 FQNNGV. The CDR3 runs 15 residues. CDR3: CASSQIRSLRGEQYF. DNA for the CDR3: TGTGCCAGCAGCCAGATACGGAGTCTAAGGGGGGAGCAGTACTTC.

The V call is TRBV27, the J call TRBJ1-2, with 12 bases aligning to TRBD1. J gave up 8 bases and V 5 bases, and 12 bases lay outside the gene matches. The V gene's germline CDR1 is MNHEY and CDR2 SMNVEV (reference sequence). CDR3 size: 16 residues. Here the CDR3 reads CASSPRDRGQPDGYTF. CDR3 sequence (DNA): TGTGCCAGCAGTCCCCGGGACAGGGGGCAACCTGACGGCTACACCTTC.